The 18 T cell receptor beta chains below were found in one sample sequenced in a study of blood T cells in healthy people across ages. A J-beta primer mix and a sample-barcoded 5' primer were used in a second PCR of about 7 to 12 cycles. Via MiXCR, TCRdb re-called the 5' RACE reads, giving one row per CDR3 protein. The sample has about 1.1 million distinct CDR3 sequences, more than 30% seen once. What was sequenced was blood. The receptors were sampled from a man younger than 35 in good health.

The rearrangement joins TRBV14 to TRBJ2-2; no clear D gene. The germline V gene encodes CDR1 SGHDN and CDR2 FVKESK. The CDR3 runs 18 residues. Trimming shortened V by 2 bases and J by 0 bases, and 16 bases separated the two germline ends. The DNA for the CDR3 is TGTGCCAGCAGCCAACGCTTCGCCGCCACCCCGAACACCGGGGAGCTGTTTTTT. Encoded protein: CASSQRFAATPNTGELFF.

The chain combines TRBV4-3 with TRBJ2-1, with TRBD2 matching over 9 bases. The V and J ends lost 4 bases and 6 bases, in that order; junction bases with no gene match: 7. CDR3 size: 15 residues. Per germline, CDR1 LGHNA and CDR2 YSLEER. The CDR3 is CASSPEGLAGNEQFF. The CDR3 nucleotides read TGCGCCAGCAGCCCGGAGGGACTAGCTGGCAATGAGCAGTTCTTC.

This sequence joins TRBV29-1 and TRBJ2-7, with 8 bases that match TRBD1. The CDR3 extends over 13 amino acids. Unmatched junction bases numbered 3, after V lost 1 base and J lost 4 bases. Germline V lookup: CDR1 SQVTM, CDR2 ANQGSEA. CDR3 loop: CSVEGTGTYEQYF. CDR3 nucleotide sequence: TGCAGCGTTGAAGGGACAGGGACTTACGAGCAGTACTTC.

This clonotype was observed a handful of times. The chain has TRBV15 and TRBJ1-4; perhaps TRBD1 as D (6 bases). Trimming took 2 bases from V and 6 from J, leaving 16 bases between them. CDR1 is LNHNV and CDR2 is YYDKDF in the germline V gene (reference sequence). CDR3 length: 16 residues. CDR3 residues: CATSRQTGMRHEKLFF. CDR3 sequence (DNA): TGTGCCACCAGCAGACAAACAGGGATGCGGCATGAAAAACTGTTTTTT.

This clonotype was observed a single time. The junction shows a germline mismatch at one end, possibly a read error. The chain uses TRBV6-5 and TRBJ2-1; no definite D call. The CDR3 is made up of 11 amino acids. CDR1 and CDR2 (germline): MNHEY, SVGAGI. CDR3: CAGSYYNEQFF. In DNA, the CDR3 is TGTGCCGGCAGTTATTACAATGAGCAGTTCTTC.

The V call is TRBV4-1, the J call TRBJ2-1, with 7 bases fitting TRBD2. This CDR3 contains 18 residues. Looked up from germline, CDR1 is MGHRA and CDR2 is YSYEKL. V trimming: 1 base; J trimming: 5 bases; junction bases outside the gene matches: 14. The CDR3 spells CASSQAFPASGLNNEQFF. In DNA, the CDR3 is TGCGCCAGCAGCCAAGCGTTCCCCGCTAGCGGTTTAAACAATGAGCAGTTCTTC.

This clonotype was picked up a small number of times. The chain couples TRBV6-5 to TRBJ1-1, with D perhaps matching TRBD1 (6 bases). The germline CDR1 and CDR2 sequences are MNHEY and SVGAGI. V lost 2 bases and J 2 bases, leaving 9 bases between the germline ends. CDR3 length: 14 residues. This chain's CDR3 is CASSYEDSNTEAFF. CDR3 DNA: TGTGCCAGCAGTTACGAGGACAGCAACACTGAAGCTTTCTTT.

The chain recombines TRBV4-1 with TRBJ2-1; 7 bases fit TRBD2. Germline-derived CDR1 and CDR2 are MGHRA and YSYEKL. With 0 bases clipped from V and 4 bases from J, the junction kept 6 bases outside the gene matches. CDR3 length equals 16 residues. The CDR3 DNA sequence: TGCGCCAGCAGCCAAGATCGTAGCGGGTCGTACAATGAGCAGTTCTTC. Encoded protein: CASSQDRSGSYNEQFF.

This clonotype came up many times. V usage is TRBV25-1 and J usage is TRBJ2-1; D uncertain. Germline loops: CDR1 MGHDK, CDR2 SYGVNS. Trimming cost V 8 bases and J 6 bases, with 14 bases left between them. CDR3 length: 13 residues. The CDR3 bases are TGTGCCAGCGCCGCGTTTTTGGGCAATGAGCAGTTCTTC. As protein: CASAAFLGNEQFF.

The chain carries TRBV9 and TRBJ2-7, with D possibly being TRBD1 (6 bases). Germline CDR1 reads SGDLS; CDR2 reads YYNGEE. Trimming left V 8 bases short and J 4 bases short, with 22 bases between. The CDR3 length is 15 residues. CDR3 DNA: TGTGCCAGTTTGCAGGGGTTCTGGATCGATTACGAGCAGTACTTC. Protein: CASLQGFWIDYEQYF.

The chain's CDR3 is CASSSYQGIPEAFF. The CDR3 nucleotides read TGTGCCAGCAGCTCATATCAGGGGATCCCTGAAGCTTTCTTT. This chain joins TRBV12-3 or TRBV12-4 and TRBJ1-1; D may be TRBD1 (6 bases). This CDR3 has 14 residues. Trimming took 6 bases from V and 6 from J, leaving 17 bases between them.

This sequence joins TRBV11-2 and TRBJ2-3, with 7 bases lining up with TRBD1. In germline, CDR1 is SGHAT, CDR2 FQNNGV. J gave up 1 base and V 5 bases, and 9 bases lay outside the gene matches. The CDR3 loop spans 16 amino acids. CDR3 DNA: TGTGCCAGCAGCACCAATCCAGGGGGAGGCACAGATACGCAGTATTTT. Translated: CASSTNPGGGTDTQYF.

This CDR3 is CSARRMGGHEQFF. The CDR3 region has the DNA TGCAGTGCTAGAAGGATGGGCGGTCATGAGCAGTTCTTC. The chain employs TRBV20-1 and TRBJ2-1, with no clear D. Per the germline V gene, CDR1 is DFQATT and CDR2 is SNEGSKA (reference sequence). Trimming removed 2 bases at V and 8 bases at J, with 13 bases between. There are 13 residues in the CDR3.

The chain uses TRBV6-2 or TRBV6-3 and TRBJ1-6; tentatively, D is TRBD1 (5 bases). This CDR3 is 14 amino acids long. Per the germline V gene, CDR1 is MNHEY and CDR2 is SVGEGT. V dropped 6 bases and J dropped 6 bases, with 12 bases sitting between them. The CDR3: CASSDPGVNSPLHF. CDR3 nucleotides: TGTGCCAGCAGCGATCCGGGGGTTAATTCACCCCTCCACTTT.

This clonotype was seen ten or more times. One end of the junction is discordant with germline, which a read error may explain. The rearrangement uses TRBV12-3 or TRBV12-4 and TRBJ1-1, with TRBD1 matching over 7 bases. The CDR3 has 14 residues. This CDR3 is CASSPDRLNTEAFF. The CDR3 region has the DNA TGCGCCAGCAGCCCGGACAGGTTGAACACTGAAGCTTTCTTT.

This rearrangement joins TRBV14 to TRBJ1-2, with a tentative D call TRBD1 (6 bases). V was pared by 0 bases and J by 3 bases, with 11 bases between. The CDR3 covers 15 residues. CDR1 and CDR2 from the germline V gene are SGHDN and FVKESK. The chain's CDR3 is CASSQDGGGDYGYTF. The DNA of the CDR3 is TGTGCCAGCAGCCAAGATGGGGGGGGCGACTATGGCTACACCTTC.

The CDR3: CASSVVSSGANVLTF. The CDR3 DNA sequence: TGTGCCAGCAGCGTAGTAAGCTCTGGGGCCAACGTCCTGACTTTC. The V and J genes are TRBV9 and TRBJ2-6; D is unclear. The CDR3 contains 15 residues. CDR1 and CDR2 from the germline V gene are SGDLS and YYNGEE. Trimming took 0 bases from V and 0 from J, leaving 4 bases between them.

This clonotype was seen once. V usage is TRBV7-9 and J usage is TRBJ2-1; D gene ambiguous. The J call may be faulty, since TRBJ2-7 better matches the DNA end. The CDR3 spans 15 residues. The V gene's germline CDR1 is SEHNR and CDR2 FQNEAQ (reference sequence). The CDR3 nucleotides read TGTGCCAGCAGCCCGACCCAAAGCTCCTACAATGAGCAGTACTTC. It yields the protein CASSPTQSSYNEQYF.